This record covers a single TCR beta chain. Its antigen specificity is not known. No clone much larger than this one lies a single base away; base qualities are absent. The CDR3 measures 13 amino acids from cysteine to phenylalanine. Only the CDR3 DNA is retained, 39 bases long and in frame from the first base. Relative to germline, V is 2 bases shorter and J is 6 bases shorter, with 11 bases between their ends. In the germline V gene, CDR1 corresponds to SGHRS and CDR2 to YFSETQ. TCRbeta CDR3 regions were amplified from genomic DNA by means of the immunoSEQ Assay, a bias-controlled multiplex PCR. Processing in the source paper ran as follows. Nucleated cell counts per sample were estimated from amplification of reference gene primers within the assay. To quantify the absolute abundance of each unique TCRbeta CDR3 rearrangement, sequence reads were collapsed and filtered. For each sample, productive Simpson clonality was calculated as the square root of Simpson's diversity index across productive rearrangements. Held by TCRdb, this immuneACCESS table contains in-frame sequences only and omits some clones. Under half of the omission traces to an unresolved V gene where checked; the cause of the rest is unknown. D and trimming were read from the DNA, whereas the V and J calls and clone size are those reported in that table. The sample table contains fewer than 450,000 clones; only one count was recorded for approximately 89% of them. The ten largest clones take up around 13% of the sample.

These data originate in a study of blood T cell repertoires in COVID-19 (TCRdb year 2020). With respect to the entire study: Collaborator samples came from the United States, Italy and Spain and covered acute and convalescent phases of COVID-19. Nearly every sample came with metadata listing a de-identified subject ID, COVID-19 status, age in years and sex. Where available, HLA class I and class II types were obtained from metadata supplied by the sample provider rather than from assay-based typing. The repertoires were released in a freely available public database intended as a resource for research on the immune response to SARS-CoV-2. The material from the prospective study consisted of cDNA or gDNA derived from T cells, B-cell-depleted T cells, or PBMCs. The samples were drawn from the first 160 participants of the ongoing ImmuneRACE study and from 1,254 subjects provided by 6 global collaborators. Subjects who had been exposed to COVID-19, were actively infected with it, or had recovered from it provided the deeply sampled blood TCRbeta repertoires that made up the dataset. Beyond this particular receptor, the publication reports: Clinical and demographic metadata were provided uncurated, with the amount varying by source and participant.

One collaborating source in Seattle enrolled patients while the patients were actively infected and followed the patients over time throughout the course of disease. Each collaborating institution followed its own protocols to collect whole blood in K2EDTA tubes. For TCRbeta analysis, collaborator samples were shipped as frozen whole blood, as isolated PBMCs, or as DNA extracted from either sample type. The chain is assembled from TRBV5-1 and TRBJ1-2, with TRBD1 perhaps the D gene, on 6 matching bases. The receptor was isolated from a woman in her 50s with COVID-19, enrolled during active disease. Input material: peripheral blood. Read as DNA, the sequence is TGCGCCAGCAGCTTCGGGGACAAAGATGGCTACACCTTC. Its coded protein is CASSFGDKDGYTF.